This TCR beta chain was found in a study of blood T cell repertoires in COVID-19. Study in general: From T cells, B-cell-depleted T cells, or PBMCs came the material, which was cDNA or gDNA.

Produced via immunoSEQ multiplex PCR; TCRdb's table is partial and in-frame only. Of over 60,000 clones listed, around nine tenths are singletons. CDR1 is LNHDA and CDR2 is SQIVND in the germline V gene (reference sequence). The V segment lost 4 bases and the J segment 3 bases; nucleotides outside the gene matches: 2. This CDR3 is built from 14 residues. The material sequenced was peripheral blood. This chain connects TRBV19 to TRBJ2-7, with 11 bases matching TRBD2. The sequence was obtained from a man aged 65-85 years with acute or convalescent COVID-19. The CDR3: CASSTSGRFYEQYF. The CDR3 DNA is TGTGCCAGTAGTACTAGCGGGAGGTTCTACGAGCAGTACTTC.